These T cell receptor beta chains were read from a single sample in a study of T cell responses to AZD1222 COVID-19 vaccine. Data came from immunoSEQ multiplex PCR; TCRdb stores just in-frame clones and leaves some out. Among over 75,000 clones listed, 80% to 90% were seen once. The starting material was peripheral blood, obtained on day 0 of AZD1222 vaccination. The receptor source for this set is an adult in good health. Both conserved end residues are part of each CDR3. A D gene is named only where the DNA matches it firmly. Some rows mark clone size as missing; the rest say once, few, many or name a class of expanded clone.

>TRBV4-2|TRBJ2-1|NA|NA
CASSQDLAPRVGQFF
TGTGCCAGCAGCCAAGATCTAGCTCCGAGGGTTGGGCAGTTCTTC
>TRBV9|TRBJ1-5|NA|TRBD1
CASSPSSGGPNQPQHF
TGTGCCAGCAGCCCGAGTTCAGGGGGCCCTAATCAGCCCCAGCATTTT
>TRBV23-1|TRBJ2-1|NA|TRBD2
CASSQDTGTRPWDEQFF
TGCGCCAGCAGTCAGGATACCGGGACTAGGCCGTGGGATGAGCAGTTCTTC
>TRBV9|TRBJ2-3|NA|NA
CASNLNPTDTQYF
TGTGCCAGCAACCTCAACCCCACAGATACGCAGTATTTT
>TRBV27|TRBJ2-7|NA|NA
CASSPRTARDEQYF
TGTGCCAGCAGTCCGCGGACAGCTAGGGACGAGCAGTACTTC
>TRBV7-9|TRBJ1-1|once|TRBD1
CASSSKGQGTPEAFF
TGTGCCAGCAGCTCAAAAGGACAGGGAACCCCTGAAGCTTTCTTT
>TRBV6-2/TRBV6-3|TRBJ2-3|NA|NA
CASSYSTGTDTQYF
TGTGCCAGCAGTTACTCGACAGGCACAGATACGCAGTATTTT
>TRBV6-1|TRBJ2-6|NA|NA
CASSDRGSGANVLTF
TGTGCCAGCAGTGACCGGGGCTCTGGGGCCAACGTCCTGACTTTC
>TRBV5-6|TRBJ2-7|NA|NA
CASSRGIHEQYF
TGTGCCAGCAGCCGAGGAATCCACGAGCAGTACTTC
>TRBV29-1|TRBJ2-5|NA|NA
CSVEGEWKETQYF
TGCAGCGTTGAAGGGGAGTGGAAAGAGACCCAGTACTTC
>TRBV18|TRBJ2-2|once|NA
CASSPLQAPNTGELFF
TGTGCCAGCTCACCACTACAGGCGCCCAACACCGGGGAGCTGTTTTTT
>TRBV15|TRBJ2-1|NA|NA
CATSRDLGGRLGQFF
TGTGCCACCAGCAGAGATCTCGGGGGTCGTCTAGGGCAGTTCTTC
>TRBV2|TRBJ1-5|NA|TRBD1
CASRQGFVQPQHF
TGTGCCAGCAGACAGGGGTTTGTTCAGCCCCAGCATTTT
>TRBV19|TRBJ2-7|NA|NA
CASSTLLRRVDEDEQYF
TGTGCCAGTAGTACCCTCCTAAGGAGGGTAGACGAAGACGAGCAGTACTTC
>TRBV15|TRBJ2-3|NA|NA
CATSRDQRATDTQYF
TGTGCCACCAGCAGAGATCAAAGGGCCACAGATACGCAGTATTTT
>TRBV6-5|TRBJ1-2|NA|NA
CASREDGYTF
TGTGCCAGCAGAGAGGACGGCTACACCTTC
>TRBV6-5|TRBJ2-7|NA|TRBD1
CASSYSPGQNTYEQYF
TGTGCCAGCAGTTACTCACCGGGACAGAACACCTACGAGCAGTACTTC
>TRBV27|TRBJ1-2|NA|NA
CASSLSWGRGYTF
TGTGCCAGCAGTTTATCATGGGGGCGAGGCTACACCTTC
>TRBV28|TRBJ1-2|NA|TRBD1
CASSPPGQPLYGYTF
TGTGCCAGCAGTCCTCCGGGACAGCCTTTATATGGCTACACCTTC
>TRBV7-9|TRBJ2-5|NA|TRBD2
CASSRYMGLAEETQYF
TGTGCCAGCAGCCGGTACATGGGACTAGCTGAAGAGACCCAGTACTTC
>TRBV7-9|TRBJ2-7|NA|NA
CASSSRTDGSYEQYF
TGTGCCAGCAGCTCCCGGACCGACGGCTCCTACGAGCAGTACTTC
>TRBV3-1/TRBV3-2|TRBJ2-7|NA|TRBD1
CASSLRDSSYEQYF
TGTGCCAGCAGCCTCCGGGACAGCTCCTACGAGCAGTACTTC
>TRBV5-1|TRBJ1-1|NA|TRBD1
CASKELGDRGPLRGNTEAFF
TGCGCCAGCAAGGAGCTGGGGGACAGGGGACCGTTGCGGGGGAACACTGAAGCTTTCTTT
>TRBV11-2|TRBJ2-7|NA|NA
CASSSLPSGVLYEQYF
TGTGCCAGCAGCTCCCTACCCTCCGGAGTACTCTACGAGCAGTACTTC
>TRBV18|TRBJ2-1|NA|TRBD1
CASSPPTGMGYNEQFF
TGTGCCAGCTCACCCCCGACAGGGATGGGCTACAATGAGCAGTTCTTC
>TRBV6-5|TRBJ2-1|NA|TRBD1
CASGPGQGARNEQFF
TGTGCCAGCGGGCCAGGACAGGGGGCGCGGAATGAGCAGTTCTTC
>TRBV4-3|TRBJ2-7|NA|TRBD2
CASSQDEREGYEQYF
TGCGCCAGCAGCCAAGATGAGCGGGAGGGGTACGAGCAGTACTTC
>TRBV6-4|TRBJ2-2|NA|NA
CASSADSSTGELFF
TGTGCCAGCAGTGCGGATTCGTCCACCGGGGAGCTGTTTTTT
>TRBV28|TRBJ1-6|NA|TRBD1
CATITTGTAYNSPLHF
TGTGCCACTATAACAACCGGGACAGCTTATAATTCACCCCTCCACTTT
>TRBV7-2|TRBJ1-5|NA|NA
CASSFSFQSGQPQHF
TGTGCCAGCAGCTTTTCTTTCCAGTCGGGTCAGCCCCAGCATTTT
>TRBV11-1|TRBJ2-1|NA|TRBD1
CASSAGGSEQFF
TGTGCCAGCAGCGCAGGGGGCAGTGAGCAGTTCTTC
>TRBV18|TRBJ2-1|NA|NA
CASSPTMGTGEQFF
TGTGCCAGCTCACCTACCATGGGTACCGGTGAGCAGTTCTTC
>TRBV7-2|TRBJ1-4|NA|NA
CASSLATYGEKLFF
TGTGCCAGCAGCTTAGCGACGTACGGGGAAAAACTGTTTTTT
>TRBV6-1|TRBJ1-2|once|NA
CASSEAEGEGYGYTF
TGTGCCAGCAGTGAAGCGGAGGGAGAGGGCTATGGCTACACCTTC
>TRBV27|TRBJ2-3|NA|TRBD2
CASSYGTSVTDTQYF
TGTGCCAGCTCCTACGGGACTAGCGTCACAGATACGCAGTATTTT
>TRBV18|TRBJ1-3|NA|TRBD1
CASSPRQGLSGNTIYF
TGTGCCAGCTCACCACGACAGGGACTCTCTGGAAACACCATATATTTT
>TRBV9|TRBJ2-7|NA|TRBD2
CASSVGTSGSYEQYF
TGTGCCAGCAGCGTAGGGACTAGCGGCTCCTACGAGCAGTACTTC
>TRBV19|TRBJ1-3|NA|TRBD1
CASSPGQGFGSGNTIYF
TGTGCCAGTAGCCCGGGACAGGGATTCGGCTCTGGAAACACCATATATTTT
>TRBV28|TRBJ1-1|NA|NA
CASRLDGNTEAFF
TGTGCCAGCAGGTTGGACGGGAACACTGAAGCTTTCTTT
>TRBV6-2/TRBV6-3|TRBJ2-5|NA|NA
CASSYNGAGKRETQYF
TGTGCCAGCAGTTACAACGGGGCAGGGAAGCGGGAGACCCAGTACTTC
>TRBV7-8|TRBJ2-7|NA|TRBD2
CASSFATSGIYEQYF
TGTGCCAGCAGCTTTGCGACTAGCGGCATTTACGAGCAGTACTTC
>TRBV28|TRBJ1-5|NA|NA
CASSLGRGHNQPQHF
TGTGCCAGCAGTTTAGGCCGGGGACATAATCAGCCCCAGCATTTT
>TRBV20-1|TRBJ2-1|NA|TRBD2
CSASWAGGQFF
TGCAGTGCTAGTTGGGCGGGAGGGCAGTTCTTC
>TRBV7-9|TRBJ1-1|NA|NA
CASSSNPLEAFF
TGTGCCAGCAGCTCTAATCCTCTTGAAGCTTTCTTT
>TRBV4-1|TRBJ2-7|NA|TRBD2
CASSQHRLASEQYF
TGCGCCAGCAGCCAGCACAGACTAGCTAGCGAGCAGTACTTC
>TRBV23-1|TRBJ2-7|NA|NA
CANPFGYSYEQYF
TGCGCCAATCCTTTCGGGTACTCCTACGAGCAGTACTTC
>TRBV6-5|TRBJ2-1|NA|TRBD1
CASRAGGYNEQFF
TGTGCCAGCAGGGCAGGGGGCTACAATGAGCAGTTCTTC
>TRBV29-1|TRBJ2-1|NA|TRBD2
CSGGTSGSGEQFF
TGCAGCGGGGGGACTAGCGGGAGCGGTGAGCAGTTCTTC
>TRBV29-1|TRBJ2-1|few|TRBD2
CSAGTSGASYNEQFF
TGCAGCGCCGGGACTAGCGGGGCGTCCTACAATGAGCAGTTCTTC
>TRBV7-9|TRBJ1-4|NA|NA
CASSPSSEKLFF
TGTGCCAGCAGTCCTAGTAGTGAAAAACTGTTTTTT
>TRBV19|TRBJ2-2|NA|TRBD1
CASSDRTGGFNTGELFF
TGTGCCAGTAGTGACCGGACAGGGGGATTTAACACCGGGGAGCTGTTTTTT
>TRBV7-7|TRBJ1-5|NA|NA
CASSLARIPSGNQPQHF
TGTGCCAGCAGCTTAGCGCGGATCCCCTCCGGCAATCAGCCCCAGCATTTT
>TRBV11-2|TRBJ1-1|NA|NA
CASSLISLGREDTEAFF
TGTGCCAGCAGCTTAATCTCGTTAGGCAGGGAGGACACTGAAGCTTTCTTT